This T cell receptor (beta chain) was identified in a study of cytomegalovirus exposure and HLA in healthy donors. The trim removed 2 bases at V and 2 bases at J, leaving 5 bases unmatched. Per the germline V gene, CDR1 is SGDLS and CDR2 is YYNGEE. The CDR3 has 17 amino acids. PCR was performed using 60 Vbeta and 13 Jbeta primers. The protocol was immunoSEQ multiplex PCR, while the TCRdb copy is restricted to in-frame clones and leaves out a portion. The profile shows approximately 88,000 clones, around 74% of them singletons. V and J are TRBV9 and TRBJ2-2; 11 bases align to TRBD2. This TCR was recovered from a man in his forties or fifties in good health and CMV-seropositive. Sequences were obtained from PBMCs. CDR3 bases: TGTGCCAGCAGCGTCCGCACTAGCGGGGGAAACACCGGGGAGCTGTTTTTT. This codes for CASSVRTSGGNTGELFF.